This T cell receptor beta chain was recovered during a study of blood T cell repertoires in COVID-19. Study background: The cDNA or gDNA used as material had been derived from T cells, B-cell-depleted T cells, or PBMCs.

Looked up from germline, CDR1 is SNHLY and CDR2 is FYNNEI. V lost 1 base, J lost 1 base, and 10 bases lay in between. This CDR3 is built from 15 residues. Assay used: immunoSEQ multiplex PCR; TCRdb lists only in-frame clones, some missing. This table has 100,000 to 150,000 clones, approximately 90% appearing once. This clone was recorded only once. The clonotype was recovered from an elderly woman with acute or convalescent COVID-19. The sample consisted of peripheral blood. The chain joins TRBV2 to TRBJ2-5; a possible D gene is TRBD2 (5 bases). CDR3 in amino acids: CASSEVGLVQETQYF. The CDR3 DNA sequence: TGTGCCAGCAGTGAAGTTGGACTCGTCCAAGAGACCCAGTACTTC.